Below are 4 T cell receptor beta chains sequenced from a single sample in a study of shared clonotypes between healthy human individuals. The naive CD8 fraction comprised CD45RO-negative cells positively selected for CCR7 and excluded terminally differentiated effector memory CD45RA+ cells. Assay used: immunoSEQ multiplex PCR; TCRdb lists only in-frame clones, some missing. In the table there are millions of clones, about 93% of which are singletons. Sequencing was carried out using naive CD8+ T cells from PBMCs. Receptors were obtained from a man aged 18 to 29 in good health. Some clones in this sample may be carry-over from other donors' samples.

This rearrangement joins TRBV27 to TRBJ2-1; 12 bases fit TRBD2. CDR1 and CDR2 (germline): MNHEY, SMNVEV (reference sequence). CDR3 size: 19 residues. Trimming cost V 5 bases and J 4 bases; bases outside gene matches: 15. The DNA of the CDR3 is TGTGCCAGCAGTCCAGGACTAGCGGGACTAACACCGACGTACAATGAGCAGTTCTTC. Translated: CASSPGLAGLTPTYNEQFF.

The chain couples TRBV10-1 to TRBJ2-7; TRBD1 matches 10 bases. From germline, CDR1 is WNHNN and CDR2 SYGVQD (reference sequence). Trimming cost V 4 bases and J 1 base; bases outside gene matches: 1. This CDR3 spans 14 amino acids. The CDR3, as DNA: TGCGCCAGCAGTGCGGGACAGGGGTCCTACGAGCAGTACTTC. Translation gives CASSAGQGSYEQYF.

There are a few counts of this clone. The chain combines TRBV29-1 with TRBJ2-3; D unclear. The CDR3 runs 14 residues. Germline loops: CDR1 SQVTM, CDR2 ANQGSEA. The ends were cut back, 0 bases at V and 5 bases at J, with 12 bases in the middle. The CDR3: CSVEEAGRQDTQYF. CDR3 DNA: TGCAGCGTTGAAGAGGCCGGACGACAAGATACGCAGTATTTT.

This clone was recorded once. The chain links TRBV7-9 to TRBJ2-7; D is ambiguous. V was trimmed by 4 bases and J by 2 bases, leaving 9 bases between them. Germline CDR1 reads SEHNR; CDR2 reads FQNEAQ (reference sequence). The CDR3 spans 13 residues. CDR3 loop: CASSSAPAYEQYF. CDR3 DNA sequence: TGTGCCAGCAGCTCCGCCCCAGCCTACGAGCAGTACTTC.